This T cell receptor beta chain was identified during a study of a mutant IDH1 vaccine in newly diagnosed glioma. Study summary: Patients received vaccination from 4-6 weeks after radiotherapy alone, or with temozolomide cycles. Antecedent treatment encompassed radiotherapy, temozolomide, or their combination; the majority received both. Points from the study as a whole: The study observed vaccine-induced immune responses in roughly 93% of patients.

As regards this clone: Its target is not known.

Sequencing was performed with immunoSEQ multiplex PCR; in TCRdb, only in-frame clones are kept and a portion is missing. The repertoire holds 30,000 or so clones, with about 92% as singletons. The time point denotes: week 47, end of study. Each vaccine dose was 300 ug of mutant IDH1 20-mer peptide, with topical imiquimod. The source of this sequence is a man in his forties with glioma. The specimen comprised PBMCs, sampled from a glioma patient whose treatment included an IDH1 peptide vaccine.

In nucleotides, the CDR3 is TGTGCCAGTAGCCCCGCGGGGGGGGGCTACGAGCAGTACGTC. As protein: CASSPAGGGYEQYV. V gene TRBV19 combines with J gene TRBJ2-7; 9 nucleotides match TRBD2. V lost 6 bases and J lost 3; bases outside the gene matches: 6. Germline CDR1 is LNHDA and CDR2 is SQIVND (reference sequence). The CDR3 has 14 amino acids.